This TCR beta chain was sequenced during a study of T cell responses to AZD1222 COVID-19 vaccine. Study-wide results and limits: Unmutated regions of variants are reportedly targeted by nearly half of spike-specific TCRs.

Assay used: immunoSEQ multiplex PCR; TCRdb lists only in-frame clones, some missing. Of 170,000 or so clones listed, 90% were seen once; the top ten hold 1.5%. About this clone: The antigen is unknown.

Germline V CDR1 and CDR2: MNHEY, SVGAGI. V lost 6 bases, J lost 2 bases, and 16 bases lay in between. The CDR3 is made up of 15 amino acids. The material was peripheral blood, obtained on day 0 of AZD1222 vaccination. This sequence originates from an adult in good health. This chain connects TRBV6-5 to TRBJ1-1, with D maybe TRBD1 (6 bases). CDR3 residues: CASRHDRLANTEAFF. In DNA form, the CDR3 reads TGTGCCAGCAGACACGACAGGCTAGCCAACACTGAAGCTTTCTTT.